Below, 18 T cell receptor beta chains from the same sample are listed, as sequenced in a study of control samples from healthy donors and cancer patients. The assay was immunoSEQ multiplex PCR, and TCRdb's table has in-frame clones only and misses some. The table has about 130,000 clones, 93% seen once; the top ten hold around 1.6%. Sequencing was carried out using PBMCs. The receptors derive from a man aged 50-59 years with head and neck cancer.

This chain joins TRBV6-2 or TRBV6-3 and TRBJ1-5; the D gene is possibly TRBD1 (5 bases). The length of the CDR3 is 15 residues. Germline V gives CDR1 MNHEY, CDR2 SVGEGT. Trimming pared 5 bases from V and 0 bases from J, leaving 11 bases between. CDR3 nucleotides: TGTGCCAGCAGTAAACCAGGGTTTAGCAATCAGCCCCAGCATTTT. It codes for CASSKPGFSNQPQHF.

The V gene is TRBV5-1, the J gene TRBJ2-5; 13 bases line up with TRBD2. The V and J ends lost 3 bases and 1 base, in that order; junction bases with no gene match: 3. The germline V gene has CDR1 SGHRS and CDR2 YFSETQ. This CDR3 is built from 16 residues. The CDR3 is CASSSGTSGAQETQYF. CDR3 coding DNA: TGCGCCAGCAGCTCTGGGACTAGCGGGGCCCAAGAGACCCAGTACTTC.

This clone has just a few counts. CDR3 sequence: CASSSTGINTEAFF. CDR3 DNA: TGTGCCAGCAGTTCGACAGGGATCAACACTGAAGCTTTCTTT. The J gene is TRBJ1-1, the V gene TRBV28; 7 positions match TRBD1. Germline V CDR1 and CDR2: MDHEN, SYDVKM. The CDR3 loop spans 14 amino acids. Trimming at V came to 4 bases and at J to 2 bases, leaving 4 bases not matched to a gene.

The rearrangement links TRBV5-1 to TRBJ1-2; D perhaps matches TRBD1 (5 bases). V lost 0 bases, J lost 0 bases, and 9 bases lay in between. The CDR3 contains 15 residues. The V gene's germline CDR1 is SGHRS and CDR2 YFSETQ. The CDR3 DNA reads TGCGCCAGCAGCTTGGGGGGCGACTCTAACTATGGCTACACCTTC. It specifies CASSLGGDSNYGYTF.

The chain uses TRBV27 and TRBJ2-7; D is perhaps TRBD1 or TRBD2 (5 bases each). Trimming stripped 8 bases from V and 2 bases from J, with 19 bases between. The CDR3 has 15 residues. CDR1 is MNHEY and CDR2 is SMNVEV in the germline V gene (reference sequence). CDR3 coding DNA: TGTGCCAGCTCCGCCCGGGCTCTGGGGGCCTACGAGCAGTACTTC. It is translated as CASSARALGAYEQYF.

The chain is built from TRBV11-2 and TRBJ2-5; no clear D. Germline assignment: CDR1 SGHAT and CDR2 FQNNGV. Trimming left V 1 base short and J 6 bases short, with 3 bases between. The CDR3 loop spans 11 amino acids. Here the CDR3 reads CASSLGQTQYF. The CDR3 DNA follows: TGTGCCAGCAGCTTAGGGCAGACCCAGTACTTC.

The chain couples TRBV18 to TRBJ2-4; D possibly uses TRBD1 or TRBD2 (6 bases each). The germline V gene encodes CDR1 KGHSH and CDR2 LQKENI. This CDR3 is built from 18 residues. V dropped 4 bases and J dropped 1 base, with 20 bases sitting between them. CDR3 region: CASSRSSGGPLAKNIQYF. The DNA of the CDR3 is TGTGCCAGCTCACGATCGAGTGGGGGGCCGCTTGCCAAAAACATTCAGTACTTC. Based on the CDR3 plus reference TRBV18 and TRBJ2-4, the full variable domain is NAGVMQNPRHLVRRRGQEARLRCSPMKGHSHVYWYRQLPEEGLKFMVYLQKENIIDESGMPKERFSAEFPKEGPSILRIQQVVRGDSAAYFCASSRSSGGPLAKNIQYFGAGTRLSVL.

This chain connects TRBV10-1 to TRBJ2-7; D not resolved. The germline V gene has CDR1 WNHNN and CDR2 SYGVQD (reference sequence). This CDR3 contains 18 residues. Trimming cost V 2 bases and J 0 bases, with 20 bases left between them. The CDR3 DNA follows: TGCGCCAGCAGTGAGACTCGGTATTGGCCGGCGTCCTCCTACGAGCAGTACTTC. Its protein product is CASSETRYWPASSYEQYF.

The chain recombines TRBV19 with TRBJ2-2, with D unclear. V shed 5 bases and J shed 4 bases, with 17 bases lying between them. The CDR3 consists of 16 residues. Germline V gene lookup returns CDR1 LNHDA and CDR2 SQIVND (reference sequence). CDR3 DNA: TGTGCCAGTAGTCTGATTGACACGCCGGGCACCGGGGAGCTGTTTTTT. Its protein is CASSLIDTPGTGELFF.

The chain employs TRBV23-1 and TRBJ2-3; TRBD2 agrees at 12 bases. TRBV23-1 is an ORF, and what it does is uncertain. J gave up 6 bases and V 3 bases, and 13 bases lay outside the gene matches. The CDR3 length is 18 residues. The chain's CDR3 is CASSHRSRPSGGDDTQYF. DNA for the CDR3: TGCGCCAGCAGTCACCGCTCTAGGCCTAGCGGGGGGGACGATACGCAGTATTTT.

The CDR3 reads CASSFSGGPSNEQFF. The CDR3, as DNA: TGTGCCAGCAGTTTCAGCGGGGGCCCTTCCAATGAGCAGTTCTTC. The chain has TRBV28 and TRBJ2-1, with TRBD2 matching over 8 bases. V lost 3 bases, J lost 6 bases, and 7 bases stayed unmatched. The CDR3 covers 15 residues. The germline V gene has CDR1 MDHEN and CDR2 SYDVKM. Variable domain in full (rest from reference TRBV28 and TRBJ2-1): DVKVTQSSRYLVKRTGEKVFLECVQDMDHENMFWYRQDPGLGLRLIYFSYDVKMKEKGDIPEGYSVSREKKERFSLILESASTNQTSMYLCASSFSGGPSNEQFFGPGTRLTVL.

The chain uses TRBV6-4 and TRBJ2-1, with TRBD1 identical over 12 bases. Trimming cost V 2 bases and J 5 bases; bases outside gene matches: 7. This CDR3 is 17 amino acids long. In germline, CDR1 is MRHNA, CDR2 SNTAGT. The DNA for the CDR3 is TGTGCCAGCAGTGACAGGGGGAGGGACAGGGGGCACAATGAGCAGTTCTTC. Its translation is CASSDRGRDRGHNEQFF.

This clone is a singleton in its sample. V usage is TRBV7-9 and J usage is TRBJ2-1; no firm D call. The V end was cut by 5 bases, the J end by 7 bases, with 12 bases between. The CDR3 has 13 amino acids. CDR1 is SEHNR, CDR2 FQNEAQ, per germline (reference sequence). The CDR3 here is CASSMVAGNEQFF. In DNA form, the CDR3 reads TGTGCCAGCAGCATGGTAGCTGGTAATGAGCAGTTCTTC.

This chain uses TRBV9 with TRBJ1-5; weak D call: TRBD1 (6 bases). CDR1 and CDR2 (germline): SGDLS, YYNGEE. This CDR3 contains 17 residues. Trimming left V 2 bases short and J 2 bases short, with 17 bases between. The CDR3: CASSVKSTGEGNQPQHF. Here the CDR3 DNA reads TGTGCCAGCAGCGTTAAGTCGACAGGAGAGGGCAATCAGCCCCAGCATTTT.

The J gene is TRBJ1-1, the V gene TRBV28, with D unresolved. The V end was cut by 3 bases, the J end by 3 bases, with 5 bases between. The CDR3 extends over 12 amino acids. Germline lookup yields CDR1 MDHEN and CDR2 SYDVKM. The CDR3 sequence: CASSFQHTEAFF. CDR3 sequence (DNA): TGTGCCAGCAGTTTTCAGCACACTGAAGCTTTCTTT.

The chain is built from TRBV7-8 and TRBJ2-3; 7 nucleotides line up with TRBD2. Trimming removed 5 bases from V and 4 bases from J; junction bases left unmatched: 6. From germline, CDR1 is SGHVS and CDR2 FQNEAQ. This CDR3 has 14 amino acids. The CDR3 loop reads CASSRGRVADTQYF. The CDR3 DNA follows: TGTGCCAGCAGCCGAGGGAGGGTGGCAGATACGCAGTATTTT.

The V call is TRBV15, the J call TRBJ2-1; 7 bases are a match to TRBD2. This CDR3 is built from 15 residues. With V trimmed by 0 bases and J by 4 bases, 3 bases remained unmatched. Per the germline V gene, CDR1 is LNHNV and CDR2 is YYDKDF (reference sequence). CDR3 in DNA: TGTGCCACCAGCAGAGAGGGGGGGGAGTACAATGAGCAGTTCTTC. This gives the protein CATSREGGEYNEQFF.

This clone was recorded only once. This CDR3 is CSAGLKLTQYF. The CDR3 DNA follows: TGCAGTGCGGGGCTCAAGCTGACCCAGTACTTC. The chain carries TRBV20-1 and TRBJ2-5, with D possibly being TRBD1 (5 bases). This CDR3 has 11 amino acids. Trimming removed 6 bases at V and 7 bases at J, with 12 bases between. Germline V lookup: CDR1 DFQATT, CDR2 SNEGSKA (reference sequence).